The 13 T cell receptor beta chains presented below share a single source sample, sequenced in a study of tumor-infiltrating lymphocytes in primary liver carcinoma (dated by TCRdb to between 2016 and 2019). Data came from an Illumina HiSeq 2500. Using a constant-region primer and ProtoScript II reverse transcriptase, TCRbeta-specific cDNA was reverse-transcribed from around 500 ng total RNA. The TCRbeta libraries were prepared through three rounds of nested multiplex PCR following a slightly modified ARM-PCR procedure. Multiplex TRBV1-TRBV30 forward primers and a Cbeta reverse primer were used in the first two PCR rounds, each of which was run for 10 to 11 cycles. TCRdb passed the public sequencing reads through fastp at Q25 and MiXCR, retaining productive beta sequences. Records with the same CDR3 protein are collapsed into one entry carrying the most frequent genes and DNA. The sample includes approximately 300,000 distinct CDR3 sequences, with 55% to 65% observed a single time. The biggest ten clones account for roughly 8.6% of the sample.

Blood RNA was extracted from unsorted whole blood using TRIzol reagent, and germline DNA was obtained with the DNeasy Blood & Tissue kit. Specimen: peripheral blood. These receptors originate from a middle-aged man with primary liver carcinoma and hepatitis B virus infection.

A remark on this clonotype: Since the CDR3 does not end with the conserved phenylalanine or tryptophan, this likely comes from a read error. V gene TRBV29-1 combines with J gene TRBJ2-7; 8 bases fit TRBD1. The CDR3 has 12 residues. Looked up from germline, CDR1 is SQVTM and CDR2 is ANQGSEA. The junction had 5 bases not matched to a gene; V was cut back by 8 bases and J by 2 bases. CDR3 nucleotides: TGCAGCATTGGGACAGGAGCCTACGAGCAGTACTAC. Protein sequence: CSIGTGAYEQYY.

Details on this clonotype: A read error may be the cause here, since a much bigger clone is one base away. CDR3 nucleotides: TGCAGCGTTCTGAGAGGGACTTCTTACGACTCCTACAATGAGCAGTTCTTC. Translation: CSVLRGTSYDSYNEQFF. The rearrangement joins TRBV29-1 to TRBJ2-1, with TRBD2 as a possible D gene (6 bases). The V and J ends lost 5 bases and 0 bases respectively, with 20 bases between them. This CDR3 contains 17 residues. Germline V CDR1 and CDR2: SQVTM, ANQGSEA.

This clonotype was recorded at least ten times. This chain joins TRBV6-2 or TRBV6-3 and TRBJ2-3; a weak D match, TRBD1 (6 bases). CDR1 and CDR2 (germline): MNHEY, SVGEGT. The CDR3 has 15 amino acids. V was clipped by 8 bases and J by 0 bases, with 15 bases between them. CDR3 loop: CASGLTGYSTDTQYF. CDR3 bases: TGTGCCAGCGGGTTGACAGGCTATAGCACAGATACGCAGTATTTT.

A word on this clonotype: Because it lacks the conserved phenylalanine or tryptophan at the end, this CDR3 is likely a read error. V is TRBV20-1 and J is TRBJ1-4; TRBD1 might be the D (5 bases). Trimming pared 5 bases from V and 8 bases from J, leaving 15 bases between. This CDR3 contains 13 residues. The V gene's germline CDR1 is DFQATT and CDR2 SNEGSKA (reference sequence). CDR3 amino acids: CSAGDAVEEKLFS. The CDR3, as DNA: TGCAGTGCTGGGGACGCGGTGGAGGAAAAACTGTTTTCT.

This clonotype has a handful of counts. V gene TRBV24-1 combines with J gene TRBJ1-1; D remains ambiguous. Trimming removed 5 bases from V and 1 base from J, with 10 bases in between. The CDR3 spans 14 residues. CDR1 is KGHDR, CDR2 SFDVKD, per germline. The CDR3: CATSGRGGNTEAFF. As DNA, the CDR3 is TGTGCCACCAGTGGACGCGGAGGGAACACTGAAGCTTTCTTT.

In regard to this clonotype: This may be a read error, as it is one base from a much larger clone. The CDR3 loop reads CASSLHHGGGLGGDNEQFF. The CDR3 DNA reads as TGTGCCAGCAGCCTGCACCATGGTGGAGGGCTTGGAGGGGACAATGAGCAGTTCTTC. The chain couples TRBV4-1 to TRBJ2-1; a possible D gene is TRBD2 (6 bases). The germline gives CDR1 MGHRA, CDR2 YSYEKL. The CDR3 consists of 19 residues.

As concerns this clonotype: One base away lies a much larger clone, so this may be a sequencing read error. V gene TRBV6-6 combines with J gene TRBJ2-2; D is possibly TRBD1 (6 bases). The germline gives CDR1 MNHNY, CDR2 SVGAGI (reference sequence). The CDR3 runs to 15 residues. CDR3: CASSSQGRGTGKLFF. CDR3 nucleotide sequence: TGTGCCAGCAGTTCACAGGGCAGAGGAACCGGGAAGCTGTTTTTT.

The rearrangement links TRBV7-9 to TRBJ1-2, with D hard to call. V shed 5 bases and J shed 8 bases, with 21 bases lying between them. The CDR3 has 15 amino acids. Per the germline V gene, CDR1 is SEHNR and CDR2 is FQNEAQ (reference sequence). The CDR3 protein is CASSPSVGVSRGYTF. The CDR3 DNA is TGTGCCAGCAGCCCTAGTGTTGGGGTTTCGAGAGGCTACACCTTC.

The gene calls are TRBV30 and TRBJ1-2; no reliable D call. CDR3 size: 15 residues. Between the trimmed V and J ends, which lost 1 base and 7 bases, there was a span of 19 bases. Germline CDR1 GTSNPN, CDR2 SVGIG (reference sequence). The chain's CDR3 is CAWSGNGPTLLGYTF. In DNA, the CDR3 is TGTGCCTGGAGTGGAAACGGACCGACCCTCCTTGGCTACACCTTC.

Comment on this clonotype: A read error is possible here, since a much larger clone lies one base away. The chain combines TRBV12-3 or TRBV12-4 with TRBJ1-5, with 8 bases matching TRBD1. The CDR3 is 14 residues long. The CDR3 nucleotides are TGTGCCAGCAGTCTGGACAGGGCCGGGCAGCTCCAGCATTTT. As protein: CASSLDRAGQLQHF.

Note on this clonotype: This may be a read error, as it is one base from a much larger clone. The chain couples TRBV6-1 to TRBJ1-4; 7 bases line up with TRBD1. The CDR3 runs to 15 residues. Germline V gives CDR1 MNHNS, CDR2 SASEGT. In DNA, the CDR3 is TGTGTCAGCAGTCGCTCGACAGGGACTAATGAAAAACTGTTTTTT. This translates into CVSSRSTGTNEKLFF.

Concerning this clonotype itself: This may stem from a read error, because a much larger clone lies one nucleotide away. This chain uses TRBV7-8 with TRBJ1-5; no clear D gene. The CDR3 has 13 amino acids. CDR1 and CDR2 (germline): SGHVS, FQNEAQ. The CDR3 is CVSSIGVNQPQHF. The CDR3 DNA follows: TGTGTCAGCTCGATCGGCGTGAATCAGCCCCAGCATTTT.

In the case of this clonotype: A read error may be the cause here, since a much bigger clone is one base away. The genes are TRBV29-1 and TRBJ2-3; 14 nucleotides line up with TRBD2. CDR1 and CDR2 (germline): SQVTM, ANQGSEA. This CDR3 contains 17 residues. V lost 6 bases, J lost 5 bases, and 13 bases stayed unmatched. In DNA form, the CDR3 reads TGCAGCGTAACGGGACTAGCGGGAGCATTCGCCATAGATACGCAGTATTTT. Residues: CSVTGLAGAFAIDTQYF.